This TCR beta chain came from a study of Graves' ophthalmopathy and Graves' hyperthyroidism. Across the study: Ahead of any treatment, peripheral blood was obtained at the initial diagnosis. Study outcomes and limitations: Ophthalmopathy progression was predicted with 55% to 71% sensitivity and around 72% specificity. Among expanded thyroid clonotypes above 0.001 frequency, most also occurred in blood.

Amplification of TCR beta CDR3 regions used RNA transcripts. After a first-round RT-PCR with HTBI primers, a second-round multiplex PCR was run. MiXCR, run by TCRdb on the multiplex PCR reads, gives a single entry per CDR3 protein. The table records just over 600,000 distinct CDR3 sequences, 22% of them present only once. This clonotype was seen ten or more times. What it binds is not known. Germline CDR1 and CDR2: MNHEY and SVGAGI. The CDR3 is made up of 15 amino acids. V was cut by 4 bases and J by 5 bases, with 17 bases left in between. Stable hyperthyroidism was defined by absence of ophthalmopathy within 18 months of follow-up.

This TCR came from a woman younger than 35 with stable Graves' hyperthyroidism. Some clones in this sample may be carry-over from other donors' samples. Sequencing used peripheral blood. The chain has TRBV6-5 and TRBJ2-5, with a possible D match to TRBD2 (7 bases). CDR3 in amino acids: CASSSDYREGETQYF. The DNA of the CDR3 is TGTGCCAGCAGTTCCGATTACAGGGAGGGGGAGACCCAGTACTTC.